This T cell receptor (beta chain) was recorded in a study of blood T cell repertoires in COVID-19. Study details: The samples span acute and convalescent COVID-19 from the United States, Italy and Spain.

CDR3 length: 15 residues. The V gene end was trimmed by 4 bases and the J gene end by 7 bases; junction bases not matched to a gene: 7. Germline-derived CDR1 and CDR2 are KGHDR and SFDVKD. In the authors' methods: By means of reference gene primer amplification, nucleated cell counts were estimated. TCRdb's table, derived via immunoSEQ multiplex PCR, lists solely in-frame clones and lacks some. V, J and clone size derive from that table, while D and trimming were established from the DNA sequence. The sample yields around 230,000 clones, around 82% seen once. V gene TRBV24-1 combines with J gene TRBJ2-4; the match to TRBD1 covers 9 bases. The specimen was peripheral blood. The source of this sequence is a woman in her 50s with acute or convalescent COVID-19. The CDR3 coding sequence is TGTGCCACCAGTGACCCCGGGACAGGGCAGAACATTCAGTACTTC. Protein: CATSDPGTGQNIQYF.